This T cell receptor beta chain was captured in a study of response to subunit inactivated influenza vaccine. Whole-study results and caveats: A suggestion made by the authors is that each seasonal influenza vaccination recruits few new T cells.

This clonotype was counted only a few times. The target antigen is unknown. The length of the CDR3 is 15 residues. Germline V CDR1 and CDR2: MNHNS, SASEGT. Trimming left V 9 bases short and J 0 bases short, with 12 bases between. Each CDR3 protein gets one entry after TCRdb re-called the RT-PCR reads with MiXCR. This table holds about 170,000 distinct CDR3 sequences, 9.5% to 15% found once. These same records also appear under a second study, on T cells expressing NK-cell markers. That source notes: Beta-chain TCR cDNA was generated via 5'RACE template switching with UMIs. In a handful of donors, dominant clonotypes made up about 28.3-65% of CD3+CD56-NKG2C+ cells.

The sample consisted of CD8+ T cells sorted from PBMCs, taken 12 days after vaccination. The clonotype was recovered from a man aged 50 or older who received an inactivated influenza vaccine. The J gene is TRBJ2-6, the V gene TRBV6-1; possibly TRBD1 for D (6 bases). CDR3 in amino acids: CASWDTISGANVLTF. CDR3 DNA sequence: TGTGCCAGTTGGGACACTATCTCTGGGGCCAACGTCCTGACTTTC.